The clone carrying this T cell receptor (beta chain) appeared many times. Its specificity is not known. The CDR3 runs 15 residues. The V end was cut by 5 bases, the J end by 2 bases, with 10 bases between. These data are taken from a study of CD8 T cells in ankylosing spondylitis. General study results and limits: Those disease-linked clones were CD8+; they were also relatively rare in peripheral blood. Apparently characteristic of ankylosing spondylitis blood was a TCR beta motif (about 8 highly homologous variants).

Making the TCR beta libraries involved quantitative 5'-RACE with molecular barcodes. TCRdb processed the 5' RACE reads anew with MiXCR; each CDR3 protein has one entry. This sample yields a few hundred thousand distinct CDR3 sequences, of which about 10% are seen a single time; 21% belongs to the top ten. J is TRBJ2-6 and V is TRBV12-3 or TRBV12-4, with a weak D call TRBD2 (5 bases). This TCR was sampled from a male donor with ankylosing spondylitis or in good health (not recorded which). The sample taken for sequencing was blood, either unsorted or a sorted T cell fraction (not recorded which). The chain's CDR3 is CASSPTSPGANVLTF. In DNA, the CDR3 is TGTGCCAGCAGTCCCACTAGTCCTGGGGCCAACGTCCTGACTTTC.